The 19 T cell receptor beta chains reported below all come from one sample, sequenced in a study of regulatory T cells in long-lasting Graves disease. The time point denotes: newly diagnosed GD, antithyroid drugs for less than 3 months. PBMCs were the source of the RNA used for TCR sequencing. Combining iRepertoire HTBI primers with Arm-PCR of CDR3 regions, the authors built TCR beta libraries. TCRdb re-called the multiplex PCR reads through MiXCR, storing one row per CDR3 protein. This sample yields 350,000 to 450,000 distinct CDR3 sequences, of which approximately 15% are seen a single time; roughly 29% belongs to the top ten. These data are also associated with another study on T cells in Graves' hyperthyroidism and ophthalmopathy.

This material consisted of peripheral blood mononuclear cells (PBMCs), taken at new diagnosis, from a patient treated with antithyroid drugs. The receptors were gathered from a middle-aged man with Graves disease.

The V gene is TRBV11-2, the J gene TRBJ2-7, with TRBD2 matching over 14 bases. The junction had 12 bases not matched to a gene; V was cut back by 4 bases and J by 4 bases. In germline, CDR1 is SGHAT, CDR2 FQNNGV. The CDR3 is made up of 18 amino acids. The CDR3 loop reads CASSYGTSGGPLGYEQYF. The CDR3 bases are TGTGCCAGCAGCTACGGGACTAGCGGGGGCCCCCTGGGTTACGAGCAGTACTTC.

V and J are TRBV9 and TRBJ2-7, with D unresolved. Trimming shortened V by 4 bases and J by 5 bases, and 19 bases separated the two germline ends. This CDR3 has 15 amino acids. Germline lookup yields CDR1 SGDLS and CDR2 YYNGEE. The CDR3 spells CASSQAGPPHDEQYF. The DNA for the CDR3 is TGTGCCAGCAGCCAAGCCGGGCCCCCACATGACGAGCAGTACTTC.

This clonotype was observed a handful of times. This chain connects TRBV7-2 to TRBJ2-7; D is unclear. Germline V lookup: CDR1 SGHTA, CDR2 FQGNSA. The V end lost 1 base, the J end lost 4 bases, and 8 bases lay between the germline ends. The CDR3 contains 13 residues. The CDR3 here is CASSLESSYEQYF. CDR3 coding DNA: TGTGCCAGCAGCTTAGAAAGCAGTTACGAGCAGTACTTC.

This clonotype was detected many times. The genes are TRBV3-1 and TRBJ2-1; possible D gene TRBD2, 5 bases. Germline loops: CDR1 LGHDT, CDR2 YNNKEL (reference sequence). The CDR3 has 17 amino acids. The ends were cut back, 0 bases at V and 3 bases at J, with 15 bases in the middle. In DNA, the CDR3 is TGTGCCAGCAGCCAAGATCGGGGTCTAGTAGGCTACAATGAGCAGTTCTTC. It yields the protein CASSQDRGLVGYNEQFF.

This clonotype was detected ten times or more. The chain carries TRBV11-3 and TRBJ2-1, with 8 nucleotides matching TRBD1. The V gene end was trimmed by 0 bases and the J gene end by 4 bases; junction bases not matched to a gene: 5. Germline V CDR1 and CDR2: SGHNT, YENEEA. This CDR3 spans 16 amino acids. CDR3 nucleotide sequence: TGTGCCAGCAGCTTAGATTCGGGACAGGTGTACAATGAGCAGTTCTTC. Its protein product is CASSLDSGQVYNEQFF.

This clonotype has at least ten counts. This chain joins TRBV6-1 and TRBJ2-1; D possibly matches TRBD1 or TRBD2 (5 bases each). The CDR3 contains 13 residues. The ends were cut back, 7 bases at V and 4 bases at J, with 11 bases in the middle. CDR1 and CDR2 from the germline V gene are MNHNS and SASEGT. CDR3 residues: CASTPGPYNEQFF. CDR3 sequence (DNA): TGTGCCAGCACCCCGGGACCATACAATGAGCAGTTCTTC.

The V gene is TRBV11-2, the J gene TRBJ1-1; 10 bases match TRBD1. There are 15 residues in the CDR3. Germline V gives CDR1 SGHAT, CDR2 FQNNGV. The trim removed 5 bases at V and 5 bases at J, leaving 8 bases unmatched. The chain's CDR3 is CASSPGTGARTEAFF. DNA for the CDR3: TGTGCCAGCAGCCCCGGGACAGGGGCGAGGACTGAAGCTTTCTTT.

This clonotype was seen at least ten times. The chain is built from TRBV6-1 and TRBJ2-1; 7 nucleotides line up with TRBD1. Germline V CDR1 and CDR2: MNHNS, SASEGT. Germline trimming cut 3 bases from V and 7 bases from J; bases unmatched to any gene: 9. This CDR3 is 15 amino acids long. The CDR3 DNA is TGTGCCAGCAGTGAGTGGGGACAGCTCTATAATGAGCAGTTCTTC. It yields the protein CASSEWGQLYNEQFF.

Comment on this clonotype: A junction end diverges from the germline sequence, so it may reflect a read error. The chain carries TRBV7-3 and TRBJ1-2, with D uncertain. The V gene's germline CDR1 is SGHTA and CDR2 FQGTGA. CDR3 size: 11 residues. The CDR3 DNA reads TGTGCCAGCAGCGCTAACGATGGCTACACCTTC. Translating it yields CASSANDGYTF.

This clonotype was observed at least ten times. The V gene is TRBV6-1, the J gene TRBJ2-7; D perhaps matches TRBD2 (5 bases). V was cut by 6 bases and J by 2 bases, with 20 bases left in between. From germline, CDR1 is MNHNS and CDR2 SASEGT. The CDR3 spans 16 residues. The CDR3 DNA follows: TGTGCCAGCAGCGCATTAACCGGGATACCGACCTACGAGCAGTACTTC. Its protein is CASSALTGIPTYEQYF.

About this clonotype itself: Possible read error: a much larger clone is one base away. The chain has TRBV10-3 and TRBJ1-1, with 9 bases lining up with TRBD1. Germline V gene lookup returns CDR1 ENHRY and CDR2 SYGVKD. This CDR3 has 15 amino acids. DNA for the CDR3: TGTGCCACCAGTGAGTACAGGGGGCCCGACACTGAAGCTTTCTTT. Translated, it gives CATSEYRGPDTEAFF.

This CDR3 reads CASGPPGTGAQYF. CDR3 nucleotides: TGTGCCAGCGGACCTCCCGGGACAGGGGCCCAGTACTTC. The chain uses TRBV9 and TRBJ2-5; 10 positions agree with TRBD1. Looked up from germline, CDR1 is SGDLS and CDR2 is YYNGEE. The CDR3 length is 13 residues. V dropped 7 bases and J dropped 9; count of bases not matched to a gene: 9.

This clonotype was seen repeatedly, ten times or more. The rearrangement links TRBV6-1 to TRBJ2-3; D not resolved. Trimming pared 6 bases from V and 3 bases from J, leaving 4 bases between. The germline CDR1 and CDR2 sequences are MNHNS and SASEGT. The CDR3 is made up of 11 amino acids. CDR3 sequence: CASRGTDTQYF. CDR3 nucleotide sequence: TGTGCCAGCAGGGGTACAGATACGCAGTATTTT.

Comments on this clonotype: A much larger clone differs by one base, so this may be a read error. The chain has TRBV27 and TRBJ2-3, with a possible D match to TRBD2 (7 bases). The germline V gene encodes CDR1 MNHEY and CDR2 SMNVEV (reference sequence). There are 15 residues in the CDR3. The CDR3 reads CASSLRRGGEGTRYF. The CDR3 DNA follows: TGTGCCAGCAGTTTACGTAGGGGGGGAGAAGGTACGCGGTATTTT.

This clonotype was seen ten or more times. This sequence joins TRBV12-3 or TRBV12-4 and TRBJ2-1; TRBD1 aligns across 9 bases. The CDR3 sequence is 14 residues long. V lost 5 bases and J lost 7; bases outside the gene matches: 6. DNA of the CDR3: TGTGCCAGCAGTCTCGGACAGGGGCAAAATGAGCAGTTCTTC. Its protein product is CASSLGQGQNEQFF.

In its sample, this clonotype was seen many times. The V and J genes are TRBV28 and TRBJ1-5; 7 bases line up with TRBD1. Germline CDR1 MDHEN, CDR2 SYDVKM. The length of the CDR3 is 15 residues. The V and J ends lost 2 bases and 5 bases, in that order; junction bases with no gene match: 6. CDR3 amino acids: CASSLPGQTYQPQHF. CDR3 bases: TGTGCCAGCAGTTTACCGGGACAGACTTATCAGCCCCAGCATTTT. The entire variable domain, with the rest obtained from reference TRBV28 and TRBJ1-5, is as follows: DVKVTQSSRYLVKRTGEKVFLECVQDMDHENMFWYRQDPGLGLRLIYFSYDVKMKEKGDIPEGYSVSREKKERFSLILESASTNQTSMYLCASSLPGQTYQPQHFGDGTRLSIL.

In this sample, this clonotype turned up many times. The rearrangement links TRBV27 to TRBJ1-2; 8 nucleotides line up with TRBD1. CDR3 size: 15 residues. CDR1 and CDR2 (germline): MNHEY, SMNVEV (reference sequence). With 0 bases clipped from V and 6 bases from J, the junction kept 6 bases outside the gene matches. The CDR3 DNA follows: TGTGCCAGCAGTTTATCGCGGACAGGGTGGAATGGCTACACCTTC. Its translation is CASSLSRTGWNGYTF.

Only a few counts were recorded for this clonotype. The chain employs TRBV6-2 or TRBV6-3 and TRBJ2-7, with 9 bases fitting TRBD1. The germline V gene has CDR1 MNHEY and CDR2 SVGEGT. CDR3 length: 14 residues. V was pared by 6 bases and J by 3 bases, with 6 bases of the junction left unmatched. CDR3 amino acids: CASRPGQGSYEQYF. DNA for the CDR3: TGTGCCAGCAGGCCAGGACAGGGGAGCTACGAGCAGTACTTC.

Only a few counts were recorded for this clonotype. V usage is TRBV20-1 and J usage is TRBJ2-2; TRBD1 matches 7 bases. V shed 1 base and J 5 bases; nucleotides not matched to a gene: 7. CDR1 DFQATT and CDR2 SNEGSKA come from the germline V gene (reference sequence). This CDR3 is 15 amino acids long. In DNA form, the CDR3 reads TGCAGTGCTAGAGTCCGACAGGGAGAAACCGGGGAGCTGTTTTTT. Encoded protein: CSARVRQGETGELFF.